Listed here are 10 T cell receptor beta chains from one sample, sequenced in a study of control samples from healthy donors and cancer patients. The repertoire was sequenced with immunoSEQ multiplex PCR; TCRdb's copy has only in-frame clones and lacks some. The sample lists just over 150,000 clones; about 93% were seen once. Sequences were obtained from blood. The receptors were sampled from a man in his forties or fifties in good health.

V usage is TRBV10-3 and J usage is TRBJ1-4, with TRBD1 identical over 10 bases. CDR3 size: 16 residues. Per the germline V gene, CDR1 is ENHRY and CDR2 is SYGVKD. J gave up 8 bases and V 5 bases, and 11 bases lay outside the gene matches. The CDR3 coding sequence is TGTGCCATCAGTCCCATTACGGGACAGGGGTTAGAAAAACTGTTTTTT. Translating it yields CAISPITGQGLEKLFF.

The chain employs TRBV5-1 and TRBJ2-1; possible D gene TRBD1, 5 bases. The V gene's germline CDR1 is SGHRS and CDR2 YFSETQ. This CDR3 has 15 residues. V was clipped by 0 bases and J by 5 bases, with 12 bases between them. DNA for the CDR3: TGCGCCAGCAGCTTGGCCGTCAGGGCTGACAATGAGCAGTTCTTC. The encoded protein is CASSLAVRADNEQFF.

This clone appeared once. The V gene is TRBV29-1, the J gene TRBJ2-7; a possible D gene is TRBD1 (5 bases). Per germline, CDR1 SQVTM and CDR2 ANQGSEA. The CDR3 is 13 residues long. V was pared by 1 base and J by 2 bases, with 9 bases between. The chain's CDR3 is CSVEGTPPYEQYF. The CDR3 nucleotides are TGCAGCGTTGAAGGGACACCCCCCTACGAGCAGTACTTC.

The chain recombines TRBV28 with TRBJ1-2; 10 nucleotides agree with TRBD1. The germline gives CDR1 MDHEN, CDR2 SYDVKM. The trim removed 7 bases at V and 7 bases at J, leaving 6 bases unmatched. The CDR3 totals 13 residues. Here the CDR3 reads CASIRDRGGGYTF. DNA for the CDR3: TGTGCCAGCATCAGGGACAGGGGCGGTGGCTACACCTTC.

V and J are TRBV25-1 and TRBJ2-3, with D perhaps assigned TRBD1 or TRBD2 (5 bases each). The CDR3 runs 15 residues. Germline V gene lookup returns CDR1 MGHDK and CDR2 SYGVNS. Deletions cut 4 bases from V and 4 bases from J, with 15 bases between. For the CDR3, the DNA is TGTGCCAGCAGTGCTCCGAGGGGTAGGGCAGATACGCAGTATTTT. It yields the protein CASSAPRGRADTQYF.

The chain joins TRBV9 to TRBJ1-2; D is undetermined. Germline V CDR1 and CDR2: SGDLS, YYNGEE. V lost 4 bases and J 3 bases, leaving 16 bases between the germline ends. The CDR3 extends over 15 amino acids. CDR3 nucleotide sequence: TGTGCCAGCAGCCTCAGAGGAGGGTTCGACTATGGCTACACCTTC. It translates to CASSLRGGFDYGYTF.

For the CDR3, the DNA is TGCGCCAGCAGCGCGGTGTCCAGCGGGCGATACAATGAGCAGTTCTTC. This codes for CASSAVSSGRYNEQFF. The chain combines TRBV5-1 with TRBJ2-1; a possible D gene is TRBD2 (6 bases). V lost 4 bases, J lost 4 bases, and 18 bases lay in between. Germline V gene lookup returns CDR1 SGHRS and CDR2 YFSETQ. The CDR3 has 16 residues.

The chain combines TRBV5-1 with TRBJ2-7; 7 bases align to TRBD2. The CDR3 is 15 residues long. From germline, CDR1 is SGHRS and CDR2 YFSETQ. V gave up 0 bases and J gave up 6 bases; unmatched junction bases: 9. CDR3 nucleotide sequence: TGCGCCAGCAGCTTGGGGCATGCGGGAGACAGCGAGCAGTACTTC. This codes for CASSLGHAGDSEQYF.

This chain joins TRBV29-1 and TRBJ2-7; 9 nucleotides match TRBD1. In germline, CDR1 is SQVTM, CDR2 ANQGSEA. V lost 2 bases and J lost 3; bases outside the gene matches: 5. CDR3 length: 14 amino acids. CDR3 sequence: CSVEIPDRGYEQYF. The CDR3 nucleotides read TGCAGCGTTGAAATCCCGGACAGGGGCTACGAGCAGTACTTC.

V gene TRBV10-3 combines with J gene TRBJ1-1; weak D call: TRBD1 (6 bases). The germline V and J ends were trimmed by 6 bases and 4 bases, with 9 bases remaining between them. The CDR3 covers 12 residues. Germline V CDR1 and CDR2: ENHRY, SYGVKD. In DNA, the CDR3 is TGTGCCATCAGCATACAGGGCACTGAAGCTTTCTTT. Its protein is CAISIQGTEAFF.